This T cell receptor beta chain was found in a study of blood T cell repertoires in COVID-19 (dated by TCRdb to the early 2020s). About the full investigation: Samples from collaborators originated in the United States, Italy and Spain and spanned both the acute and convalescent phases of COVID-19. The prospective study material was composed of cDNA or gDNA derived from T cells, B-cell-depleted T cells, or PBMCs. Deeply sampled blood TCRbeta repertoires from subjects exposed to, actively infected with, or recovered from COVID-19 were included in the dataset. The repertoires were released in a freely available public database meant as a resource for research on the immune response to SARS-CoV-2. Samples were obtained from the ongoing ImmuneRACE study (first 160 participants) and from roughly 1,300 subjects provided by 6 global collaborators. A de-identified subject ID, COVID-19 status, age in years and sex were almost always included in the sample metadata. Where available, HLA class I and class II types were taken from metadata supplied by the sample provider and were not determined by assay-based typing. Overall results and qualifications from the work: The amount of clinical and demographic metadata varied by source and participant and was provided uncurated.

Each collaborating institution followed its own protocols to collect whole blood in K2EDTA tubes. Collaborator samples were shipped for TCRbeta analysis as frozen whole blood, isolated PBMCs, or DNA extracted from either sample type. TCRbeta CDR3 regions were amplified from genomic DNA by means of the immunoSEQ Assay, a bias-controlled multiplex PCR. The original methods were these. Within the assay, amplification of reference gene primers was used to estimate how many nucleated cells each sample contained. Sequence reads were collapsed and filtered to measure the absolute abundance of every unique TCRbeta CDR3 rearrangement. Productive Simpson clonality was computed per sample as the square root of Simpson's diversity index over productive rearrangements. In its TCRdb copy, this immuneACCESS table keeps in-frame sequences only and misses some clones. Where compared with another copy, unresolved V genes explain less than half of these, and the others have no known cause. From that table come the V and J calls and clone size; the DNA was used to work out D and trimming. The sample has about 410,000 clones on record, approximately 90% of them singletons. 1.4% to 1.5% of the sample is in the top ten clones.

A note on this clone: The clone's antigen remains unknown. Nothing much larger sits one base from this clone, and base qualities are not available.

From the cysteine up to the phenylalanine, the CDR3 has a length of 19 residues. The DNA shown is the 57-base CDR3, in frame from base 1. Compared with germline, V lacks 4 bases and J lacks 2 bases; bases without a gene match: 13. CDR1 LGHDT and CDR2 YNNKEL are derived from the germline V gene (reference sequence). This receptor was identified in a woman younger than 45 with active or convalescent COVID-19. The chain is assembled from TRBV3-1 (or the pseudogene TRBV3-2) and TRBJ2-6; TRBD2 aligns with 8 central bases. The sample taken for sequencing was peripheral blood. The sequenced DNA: TGTGCCAGCAGCCGGGGGCTGGTCGGGAGGGCCACTGGGGCCAACGTCCTGACTTTC. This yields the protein CASSRGLVGRATGANVLTF.